This T cell receptor beta chain was observed in a study of CD8+ T cells in alopecia areata. From germline, CDR1 is SGHTA and CDR2 FQGNSA. Trimming left V 5 bases short and J 7 bases short, with 17 bases between. The CDR3 spans 14 residues. Treatment defined: oral pan-JAK inhibitor, 5-10 mg twice daily. Following RNA extraction, reverse transcription yielded cDNA that acted as the sequencing template. The protocol was immunoSEQ multiplex PCR, while the TCRdb copy is restricted to in-frame clones and leaves out a portion. The table lists 160,000 or so clones, 50% to 75% of them singletons. This clone was detected once. The antigen is unknown. Notes on the study in general: Tofacitinib produced a significant decrease in scalp clonality and in expanded CD8+ clones among the top 100.

The specimen was CD4+ T cells sorted from blood, collected at week 56, from a patient treated with tofacitinib. The TCR comes from a human donor with alopecia areata. The genes are TRBV7-2 and TRBJ2-5; a weak D match, TRBD2 (6 bases). The CDR3: CASSRGEPFGTQYF. For the CDR3, the DNA is TGTGCCAGCAGCCGCGGGGAACCTTTCGGGACCCAGTACTTC. Filled out from reference TRBV7-2 and TRBJ2-5, the complete variable domain reads GAGVSQSPSNKVTEKGKDVELRCDPISGHTALYWYRQSLGQGLEFLIYFQGNSAPDKSGLPSDRFSAERTGGSVSTLTIQRTQQEDSAVYLCASSRGEPFGTQYFGPGTRLLVL.